One sample yielded the 18 T cell receptor beta chains listed below, sequenced in a study of CD4+ T cells in melanoma. Clones were read by immunoSEQ multiplex PCR, and TCRdb kept only the in-frame ones, dropping some. The sample lists some 120,000 clones, 92% occurring once. Material for sequencing was peripheral blood. The receptors come from a human donor with melanoma.

The V call is TRBV5-4, the J call TRBJ1-2, with 11 bases that match TRBD1. The germline gives CDR1 SGHNT, CDR2 YYREEE (reference sequence). The CDR3 consists of 15 residues. V lost 0 bases, J lost 7 bases, and 5 bases stayed unmatched. DNA for the CDR3: TGTGCCAGCAGCTTGGCCGGACAGGGGGCGCGTGGCTACACCTTC. This gives the protein CASSLAGQGARGYTF.

For the CDR3, the DNA is TGTGCCAGTAGTCCTCAACGCCAAGGGTCCTACGAGCAGTACTTC. Translated: CASSPQRQGSYEQYF. The chain combines TRBV19 with TRBJ2-7, with D unresolved. Germline CDR1 reads LNHDA; CDR2 reads SQIVND (reference sequence). The CDR3 loop spans 15 amino acids. The ends were cut back, 5 bases at V and 1 base at J, with 15 bases in the middle. The variable domain in full, completed from reference TRBV19 and TRBJ2-7, reads DGGITQSPKYLFRKEGQNVTLSCEQNLNHDAMYWYRQDPGQGLRLIYYSQIVNDFQKGDIAEGYSVSREKKESFPLTVTSAQKNPTAFYLCASSPQRQGSYEQYFGPGTRLTVT.

Concerning this clone itself: This specimen includes other DNA sequences encoding the same CDR3. For the CDR3, the DNA is TGTGCCAGCAGCCTGGGGAGCACAGATACGCAGTATTTT. It is translated as CASSLGSTDTQYF. This chain links TRBV11-2 with TRBJ2-3; D is uncertain. This CDR3 comprises 13 residues. CDR1 is SGHAT and CDR2 is FQNNGV in the germline V gene. V lost 5 bases and J lost 0, with 6 bases in between.

The V gene is TRBV5-1, the J gene TRBJ2-7; D gene unclear. This CDR3 contains 11 residues. The germline CDR1 and CDR2 sequences are SGHRS and YFSETQ. Trimming removed 1 base from V and 5 bases from J, with 4 bases in between. CDR3: CASSLYDEQYF. The CDR3 DNA reads as TGCGCCAGCAGCTTGTATGACGAGCAGTACTTC.

This rearrangement joins TRBV7-3 to TRBJ2-3; possibly TRBD2 for D (5 bases). V was shortened by 5 bases and J by 6 bases, with 12 bases between the two germline ends. In germline, CDR1 is SGHTA, CDR2 FQGTGA. This CDR3 is built from 13 residues. CDR3 region: CASSDTSSDTQYF. The CDR3, as DNA: TGTGCCAGCAGCGATACTAGTTCGGATACGCAGTATTTT.

In its sample, this clone was seen a few times. V and J are TRBV2 and TRBJ2-1; 13 nucleotides align to TRBD2. J gave up 8 bases and V 3 bases, and 13 bases lay outside the gene matches. The CDR3 length is 18 residues. Germline V gene sequence: CDR1 SNHLY, CDR2 FYNNEI. CDR3 residues: CASSDPQLLAGGGDEQFF. In nucleotides, the CDR3 is TGTGCCAGCAGTGACCCACAATTACTAGCGGGAGGGGGGGATGAGCAGTTCTTC.

The chain couples TRBV7-6 to TRBJ2-2; no clear D. V dropped 4 bases and J dropped 6 bases, with 9 bases sitting between them. This CDR3 comprises 13 residues. Germline V gene sequence: CDR1 SGHVS, CDR2 FNYEAQ. CDR3 residues: CASSSPGPGELFF. The CDR3, as DNA: TGTGCCAGCAGCTCACCAGGCCCCGGGGAGCTGTTTTTT.

This clone came up once. The chain is built from TRBV2 and TRBJ2-3; D is unclear. Germline CDR1 is SNHLY and CDR2 is FYNNEI. This CDR3 is 15 amino acids long. The V end lost 2 bases, the J end lost 2 bases, and 11 bases lay between the germline ends. In nucleotides, the CDR3 is TGTGCCAGCAGTGAACGGGCGTACCTCACAGATACGCAGTATTTT. Residues: CASSERAYLTDTQYF.

The rearrangement joins TRBV9 to TRBJ1-2; TRBD1 is a possible D gene (5 bases). Trimming cost V 4 bases and J 4 bases, with 17 bases left between them. This CDR3 comprises 15 residues. The germline CDR1 and CDR2 sequences are SGDLS and YYNGEE. The CDR3 DNA follows: TGTGCCAGCAGCCCCCCCGGCGGCGGGGGCTATGGCTACACCTTC. Protein sequence: CASSPPGGGGYGYTF.

This chain joins TRBV27 and TRBJ2-1; unclear D gene. CDR3 length: 11 residues. Trimming took off 7 bases at V and 6 bases at J, with 7 bases between the two ends. Looked up from germline, CDR1 is MNHEY and CDR2 is SMNVEV (reference sequence). The CDR3 DNA reads as TGTGCCAGCACAAAGGGCAATGAGCAGTTCTTC. It codes for CASTKGNEQFF.

The chain joins TRBV15 to TRBJ1-6; no clear D. Germline loops: CDR1 LNHNV, CDR2 YYDKDF (reference sequence). The CDR3 runs 13 residues. V gave up 5 bases and J gave up 11 bases, with 13 bases separating them. The chain's CDR3 is CATSGSLVAPLHF. DNA of the CDR3: TGTGCCACCAGCGGCTCCCTTGTAGCACCCCTCCACTTT.

The chain joins TRBV10-3 to TRBJ2-5; D not resolved. V lost 10 bases and J 2 bases, leaving 14 bases between the germline ends. Germline CDR1 ENHRY, CDR2 SYGVKD. CDR3 length: 13 amino acids. The CDR3, as DNA: TGTGCCACCAACCCCGAACAGCAAGAGACCCAGTACTTC. Translation: CATNPEQQETQYF.

The V and J genes are TRBV7-8 and TRBJ2-7; no reliable D call. Trimming removed 6 bases from V and 2 bases from J, with 11 bases in between. The CDR3 totals 13 residues. Germline values: CDR1 SGHVS, CDR2 FQNEAQ. CDR3 amino acids: CASSLFDTYEQYF. CDR3 DNA sequence: TGTGCCAGCAGTCTCTTCGATACCTACGAGCAGTACTTC.

The V call is TRBV4-3, the J call TRBJ2-4; tentative D call: TRBD2 (6 bases). CDR1 LGHNA and CDR2 YSLEER come from the germline V gene. V was trimmed by 0 bases and J by 0 bases, leaving 18 bases between them. This CDR3 is 19 amino acids long. CDR3 in amino acids: CASSQDVVAGRLAKNIQYF. The CDR3 region has the DNA TGCGCCAGCAGCCAAGACGTGGTCGCGGGACGTCTAGCCAAAAACATTCAGTACTTC.

This rearrangement joins TRBV7-3 to TRBJ2-2; D is perhaps TRBD2 (5 bases). V lost 2 bases and J lost 11, with 9 bases in between. The V gene's germline CDR1 is SGHTA and CDR2 FQGTGA. The CDR3 consists of 12 residues. The CDR3 bases are TGTGCCAGCAGCTTAGTAGGGAGAGAGCTGTTTTTT. Translating it yields CASSLVGRELFF.

CDR3 DNA sequence: TGTGCCAGCAACCAGAGAACAGGGGAGGAGCAGTACTTC. Amino acid sequence: CASNQRTGEEQYF. V and J are TRBV7-9 and TRBJ2-7; the match to TRBD1 covers 7 bases. Germline-derived CDR1 and CDR2 are SEHNR and FQNEAQ (reference sequence). Trimming removed 7 bases from V and 7 bases from J; junction bases left unmatched: 10. The CDR3 consists of 13 residues.

The chain has TRBV19 and TRBJ2-7; TRBD1 matches at 9 bases. V lost 4 bases and J lost 7; bases outside the gene matches: 8. This CDR3 contains 14 residues. Germline values: CDR1 LNHDA, CDR2 SQIVND (reference sequence). The CDR3 here is CASSTQQGAGEQYF. Here the CDR3 DNA reads TGTGCCAGTAGTACTCAACAGGGGGCTGGTGAGCAGTACTTC.

The rearrangement joins TRBV5-1 to TRBJ2-5, with D perhaps TRBD1 (8 bases). CDR1 and CDR2 (germline): SGHRS, YFSETQ. The V and J ends lost 4 bases and 4 bases respectively, with 14 bases between them. The CDR3 extends over 14 amino acids. The CDR3 sequence: CASSPNRGGETQYF. CDR3 in DNA: TGCGCCAGCAGCCCCAACAGGGGGGGAGAGACCCAGTACTTC.